These 7 T cell receptor beta chains were sequenced from one sample in a study of cytomegalovirus exposure and HLA in healthy donors. PCR amplification relied on 60 Vbeta primers (plus 13 Jbeta primers). Clones were sequenced by immunoSEQ multiplex PCR, and TCRdb holds only the in-frame ones, with some missing. Of some 130,000 clones listed, over 60% were seen once; the top ten hold 0.95% to 1.1%. Sequenced: PBMCs. Receptors were obtained from a human donor in good health.

This chain joins TRBV28 and TRBJ2-7; possible D gene TRBD1, 6 bases. This CDR3 is built from 20 residues. V gave up 5 bases and J gave up 0 bases, with 29 bases separating them. Germline V gene lookup returns CDR1 MDHEN and CDR2 SYDVKM. The CDR3 sequence is CASSGVAFLLRQEISYEQYF. CDR3 DNA: TGTGCCAGCAGTGGGGTGGCGTTTCTGTTGAGACAGGAGATCTCCTACGAGCAGTACTTC.

This clone appeared once. This chain's CDR3 is CASSPLGTGGNEQYF. DNA of the CDR3: TGTGCCAGCAGCCCCCTCGGGACAGGGGGCAACGAGCAGTACTTC. V and J are TRBV7-9 and TRBJ2-7, with 12 bases identical to TRBD1. Germline CDR1 is SEHNR and CDR2 is FQNEAQ (reference sequence). J lost 5 bases, V lost 5 bases, and 7 bases had no gene match. The CDR3 contains 15 residues.

This clone has just a few counts. The rearrangement uses TRBV5-1 and TRBJ2-3; 9 positions match TRBD1. CDR1 and CDR2 from the germline V gene are SGHRS and YFSETQ. The CDR3 sequence is 16 residues long. The trim removed 0 bases at V and 4 bases at J, leaving 6 bases unmatched. The CDR3 here is CASSLAGTGRSDTQYF. CDR3 bases: TGCGCCAGCAGCTTGGCCGGGACAGGGAGGTCAGATACGCAGTATTTT.

This chain links TRBV5-1 with TRBJ1-6; D is ambiguous. Trimming cost V 2 bases and J 2 bases, with 14 bases left between them. Germline V lookup: CDR1 SGHRS, CDR2 YFSETQ. CDR3 length equals 17 residues. This CDR3 is CASSLDNGGAYNSPLHF. CDR3 coding DNA: TGCGCCAGCAGCTTAGACAACGGAGGTGCCTATAATTCACCCCTCCACTTT.

This sequence joins TRBV7-2 and TRBJ1-2; 8 bases align to TRBD1. The CDR3 contains 15 residues. V trimming: 9 bases; J trimming: 0 bases; junction bases outside the gene matches: 9. From germline, CDR1 is SGHTA and CDR2 FQGNSA. The CDR3, as DNA: TGTGCCAGTTATCTACGGACAGGGACTAACTATGGCTACACCTTC. It encodes CASYLRTGTNYGYTF.

This clone has just one count. This chain joins TRBV6-5 and TRBJ1-6; D not resolved. This CDR3 is 16 amino acids long. Germline CDR1 is MNHEY and CDR2 is SVGAGI. With 1 base removed from V and 2 bases from J, the gap between germline ends came to 9 bases. The chain's CDR3 is CASSYFPSAYNSPLHF. The CDR3 DNA reads TGTGCCAGCAGTTACTTCCCGAGCGCCTATAATTCACCCCTCCACTTT.

This rearrangement joins TRBV7-2 to TRBJ2-5; no clear D. The V gene's germline CDR1 is SGHTA and CDR2 FQGNSA. The CDR3 extends over 13 amino acids. Trimming took 5 bases from V and 5 from J, leaving 12 bases between them. The CDR3 here is CASSPELLETQYF. DNA for the CDR3: TGTGCCAGCAGCCCCGAACTACTGGAGACCCAGTACTTC. The variable domain in full, with the rest retrieved from reference TRBV7-2 and TRBJ2-5, is GAGVSQSPSNKVTEKGKDVELRCDPISGHTALYWYRQSLGQGLEFLIYFQGNSAPDKSGLPSDRFSAERTGGSVSTLTIQRTQQEDSAVYLCASSPELLETQYFGPGTRLLVL.